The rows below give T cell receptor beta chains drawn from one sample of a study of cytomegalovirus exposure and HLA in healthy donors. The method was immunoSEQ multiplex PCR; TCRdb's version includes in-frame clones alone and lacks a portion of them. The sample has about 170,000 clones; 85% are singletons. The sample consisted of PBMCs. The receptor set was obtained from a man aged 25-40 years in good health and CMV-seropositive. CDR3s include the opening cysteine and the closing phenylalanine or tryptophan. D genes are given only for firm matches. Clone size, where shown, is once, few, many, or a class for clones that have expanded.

cdr3_nt: TGTGCCACCAGCAGAGAACTAGCGGGAGCCGGTTACGAGCAGTACTTC
cdr3_aa: CATSRELAGAGYEQYF
d_call: TRBD2
j_call: TRBJ2-7
clone_size: -
v_call: TRBV15

cdr3_nt: TGTGCCAGCAGCAATCCGGCTCGGACAGGGAGCTTTAGCACAGATACGCAGTATTTT
cdr3_aa: CASSNPARTGSFSTDTQYF
d_call: TRBD1
j_call: TRBJ2-3
clone_size: -
v_call: TRBV5-4

cdr3_nt: TGCGCCAGCAGCAATCGGGACAGTTACAATCAGCCCCAGCATTTT
cdr3_aa: CASSNRDSYNQPQHF
d_call: TRBD1
j_call: TRBJ1-5
clone_size: -
v_call: TRBV4-1

cdr3_nt: TGTGCCAGCAGCCAACTGCGACGGGAGGGAGACAATGAGCAGTTCTTC
cdr3_aa: CASSQLRREGDNEQFF
d_call: TRBD2
j_call: TRBJ2-1
clone_size: -
v_call: TRBV11-2

cdr3_nt: TGTGCCAGCAGACAGGATCCGGACACTGAAGCTTTCTTT
cdr3_aa: CASRQDPDTEAFF
d_call: -
j_call: TRBJ1-1
clone_size: -
v_call: TRBV25-1

cdr3_nt: TGTGCCAGCAGGGGGGAGGCAGCAAATCAGCCCCAGCATTTT
cdr3_aa: CASRGEAANQPQHF
d_call: -
j_call: TRBJ1-5
clone_size: few
v_call: TRBV2

cdr3_nt: TGTGCCACCGAGCGGGAGTGGGGTGAGCAGTTCTTC
cdr3_aa: CATEREWGEQFF
d_call: TRBD2
j_call: TRBJ2-1
clone_size: -
v_call: TRBV19

cdr3_nt: TGTGCCAGCAGCTTAGGGTGGCCTTACCCAGATACGCAGTATTTT
cdr3_aa: CASSLGWPYPDTQYF
d_call: -
j_call: TRBJ2-3
clone_size: -
v_call: TRBV7-2

cdr3_nt: TGTGCCAGTGGAGGGACGGTTCGGGGGGACAATGAGCAGTTCTTC
cdr3_aa: CASGGTVRGDNEQFF
d_call: TRBD2
j_call: TRBJ2-1
clone_size: -
v_call: TRBV2

cdr3_nt: TGTGCCAGCAGCCTAACGGGACTAGCGGAGACGCGCACCGGGGAGCTGTTTTTT
cdr3_aa: CASSLTGLAETRTGELFF
d_call: TRBD2
j_call: TRBJ2-2
clone_size: -
v_call: TRBV5-6

cdr3_nt: TGTGCCAGCAGCTTAGCCCGGACCCAGTACTTC
cdr3_aa: CASSLARTQYF
d_call: -
j_call: TRBJ2-5
clone_size: -
v_call: TRBV11-2

cdr3_nt: TGTGCCAGCAGTGACCGGGGAAACATTCAGTACTTC
cdr3_aa: CASSDRGNIQYF
d_call: -
j_call: TRBJ2-4
clone_size: -
v_call: TRBV2

cdr3_nt: TGTGCCAGCAGTTGGGGACTAGTCACCGGGGAGCTGTTTTTT
cdr3_aa: CASSWGLVTGELFF
d_call: TRBD2
j_call: TRBJ2-2
clone_size: once
v_call: TRBV6-5

cdr3_nt: TGTGCCAGCAGCTTACAGGGATATAGCAATCAGCCCCAGCATTTT
cdr3_aa: CASSLQGYSNQPQHF
d_call: -
j_call: TRBJ1-5
clone_size: few
v_call: TRBV5-6

cdr3_nt: TGTGCCAGCAGCCAAAATCGACAGGGGAGGATATATTTT
cdr3_aa: CASSQNRQGRIYF
d_call: TRBD1
j_call: TRBJ1-3
clone_size: few
v_call: TRBV14

cdr3_nt: TGCGCCAGCAGCCACACGACTAGCGGGAGCAATGAGCAGTTCTTC
cdr3_aa: CASSHTTSGSNEQFF
d_call: TRBD2
j_call: TRBJ2-1
clone_size: -
v_call: TRBV4-3

cdr3_nt: TGTGCCAGCACCGACAGTAATAGCAATCAGCCCCAGCATTTT
cdr3_aa: CASTDSNSNQPQHF
d_call: -
j_call: TRBJ1-5
clone_size: -
v_call: TRBV2

cdr3_nt: TGTGCCAGTAGTCTCCATAGCGGGTCAAGCACAGATACGCAGTATTTT
cdr3_aa: CASSLHSGSSTDTQYF
d_call: TRBD2
j_call: TRBJ2-3
clone_size: -
v_call: TRBV19

cdr3_nt: TGCGCCAGCAGCTTGACAGGCTCCTACAATGAGCAGTTCTTC
cdr3_aa: CASSLTGSYNEQFF
d_call: -
j_call: TRBJ2-1
clone_size: once
v_call: TRBV5-1

cdr3_nt: TGTGCCAGCTCACCCCTCCTACAGACAGACAGCTACACTGAAGCTTTCTTT
cdr3_aa: CASSPLLQTDSYTEAFF
d_call: -
j_call: TRBJ1-1
clone_size: -
v_call: TRBV18

cdr3_nt: TGTGCCAGCAGTTTATCGTTGAGCACTGAAGCTTTCTTT
cdr3_aa: CASSLSLSTEAFF
d_call: -
j_call: TRBJ1-1
clone_size: -
v_call: TRBV27

cdr3_nt: TGTGCCAGCAGCATATCACAGGGCTCTGAAGCTTTCTTT
cdr3_aa: CASSISQGSEAFF
d_call: -
j_call: TRBJ1-1
clone_size: -
v_call: TRBV7-2

cdr3_nt: TGCGCCAGCAGGGAAAACAGCTACAATGAGCAGTTCTTC
cdr3_aa: CASRENSYNEQFF
d_call: -
j_call: TRBJ2-1
clone_size: -
v_call: TRBV4-3

cdr3_nt: TGTGCTAGCAGCTCCGGGACTAGCGACTTTCAAGAGACCCAGTACTTC
cdr3_aa: CASSSGTSDFQETQYF
d_call: TRBD2
j_call: TRBJ2-5
clone_size: few
v_call: TRBV7-7